This is a list of T cell receptor beta chains from one sample in a study of identical twins. TCRdb called the 5' RACE reads again in MiXCR, with one record for every CDR3 protein. This table has roughly 280,000 distinct CDR3 sequences, roughly 9.8% appearing once. This sample was shared with a second study, whose subject was yellow fever vaccine responses in identical twins.

The specimen was CD8+ T cells sorted from blood. These receptors were collected from a woman between 18 and 29 years old in good health. The CDR3 runs from the conserved cysteine through the conserved F or W. The listing skips clone size in some rows; elsewhere it reads once, few, many or a size class.

v_gene	abundance	j_gene	CDR3aa
TRBV11-1	few	TRBJ1-1	CASSPGTGATYGGTEAFF
TRBV20-1	-	TRBJ2-7	CSVNYRDSPSYEQYF
TRBV10-2	-	TRBJ2-5	CASSGLGNRQETQYF
TRBV7-9	few	TRBJ2-2	CASSPATPANTGELFF
TRBV29-1	few	TRBJ2-1	CSTSPPQGATYNEQFF
TRBV4-3	-	TRBJ2-3	CASSQVTSGRGTDTQYF
TRBV29-1	many	TRBJ2-6	CSVVVGSGANVLTF
TRBV7-2	many	TRBJ1-2	CASSLAVDYGYTF
TRBV30	-	TRBJ2-7	CASDRAGGGEQYF
TRBV27	few	TRBJ1-2	CASGDRPNTNYGYTF
TRBV27	-	TRBJ2-3	CASSPGLAGGVWTDTQYF
TRBV24-1	few	TRBJ2-3	CATSDFTGTDTQYF
TRBV15	-	TRBJ2-7	CATSRELAGGSYEQYF
TRBV20-1	-	TRBJ1-3	CSARATPTGSGNTIYF
TRBV7-9	few	TRBJ2-1	CASSDGLAGSHEQFF
TRBV29-1	-	TRBJ2-3	CSVDRTTSGGGSTDTQYF
TRBV12-3/TRBV12-4	many	TRBJ2-7	CASSPNPYEQYF
TRBV4-2	few	TRBJ2-7	CASSQGHNTYEQYF
TRBV6-1	few	TRBJ1-2	CASSPLGPGYGYTF
TRBV12-3/TRBV12-4	-	TRBJ2-5	CASRMTGLPETQHF
TRBV4-3	many	TRBJ1-1	CASSQDMGGVTEAFF
TRBV7-9	-	TRBJ1-4	CASSLTTEGYEKLFF
TRBV11-3	few	TRBJ2-2	CASSLGAGPGELFF
TRBV20-1	few	TRBJ2-3	CSARDPDTQGDTQYF
TRBV4-1	-	TRBJ2-5	CASSQVTGTAQETQYF
TRBV10-3	few	TRBJ1-1	CAIEDRVEKSAFF
TRBV7-9	-	TRBJ2-7	CASSLEPGQRANEQYF
TRBV7-9	few	TRBJ2-7	CASSFAGTGGYEQYF
TRBV5-1	few	TRBJ2-5	CASSTWSSVQETQYF
TRBV7-9	-	TRBJ1-4	CASGTSTNEKLFF
TRBV6-2/TRBV6-3	few	TRBJ2-7	CASMVGSGRAEDEQYF
TRBV7-9	few	TRBJ1-4	CASSLSGKATNEKLFF
TRBV29-1	many	TRBJ2-1	CSVEGRGEQFF
TRBV28	few	TRBJ2-7	CASSSVARLRSYEQYF
TRBV6-5	-	TRBJ1-4	CASSYDRGGNEKLFF
TRBV28	-	TRBJ2-1	CASSAAGRNEQFF
TRBV4-3	many	TRBJ2-7	CASSQELSSGGEQYF
TRBV7-9	few	TRBJ1-2	CASSSATVSRSGYTF
TRBV21-1	many	TRBJ1-1	CASRKEAGGHTEAFF
TRBV20-1	-	TRBJ2-5	CSARDLSGIPQETQYF
TRBV25-1	-	TRBJ2-7	CATETTSAHYPMEQYF
TRBV11-2	many	TRBJ2-7	CASSLPSGNYEQYF
TRBV28	many	TRBJ2-4	CASSGDRGLAKNIQYF
TRBV10-3	many	TRBJ1-2	CAISESGTGGAYGYTF
TRBV7-3	-	TRBJ2-7	CASRFSGDYEQYF
TRBV28	few	TRBJ2-2	CASSLVSGTTNTGELFF
TRBV30	many	TRBJ2-1	CAWSVVGYEQFF
TRBV4-2	few	TRBJ2-2	CASSQDEEIGELFF
TRBV20-1	few	TRBJ2-1	CSARGLAGDNEQFF
TRBV19	few	TRBJ2-1	CASSAGPSGFYNEQFF
TRBV27	many	TRBJ1-1	CASCTDSLNTEAFF
TRBV25-1	-	TRBJ1-1	CASSEWGQGSLNTEAFF
TRBV5-6	many	TRBJ2-2	CASSFSTSGIFGELFF